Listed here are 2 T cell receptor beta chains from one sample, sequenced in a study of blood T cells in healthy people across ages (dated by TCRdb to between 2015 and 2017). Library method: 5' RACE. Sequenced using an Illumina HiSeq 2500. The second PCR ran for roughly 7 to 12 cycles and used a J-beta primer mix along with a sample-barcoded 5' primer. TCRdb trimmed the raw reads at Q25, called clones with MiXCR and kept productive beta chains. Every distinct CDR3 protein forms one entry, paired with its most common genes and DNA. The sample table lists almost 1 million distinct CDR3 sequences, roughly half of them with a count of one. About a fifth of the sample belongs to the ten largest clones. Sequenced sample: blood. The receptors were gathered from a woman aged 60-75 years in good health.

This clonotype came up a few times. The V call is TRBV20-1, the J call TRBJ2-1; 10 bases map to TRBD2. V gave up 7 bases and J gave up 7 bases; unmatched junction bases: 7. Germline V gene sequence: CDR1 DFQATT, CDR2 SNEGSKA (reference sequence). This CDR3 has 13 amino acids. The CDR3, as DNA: TGCAGTGAATGGAGCGGGAGGGGGAATGAGCAGTTCTTC. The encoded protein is CSEWSGRGNEQFF.

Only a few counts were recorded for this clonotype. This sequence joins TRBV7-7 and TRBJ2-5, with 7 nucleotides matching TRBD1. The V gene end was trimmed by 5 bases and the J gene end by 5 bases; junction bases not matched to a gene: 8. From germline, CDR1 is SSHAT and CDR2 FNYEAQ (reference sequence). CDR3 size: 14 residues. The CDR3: CASSPHRGFETQYF. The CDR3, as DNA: TGTGCCAGCAGCCCGCACAGGGGTTTCGAGACCCAGTACTTC.